Described below is a single T cell receptor (beta chain) sequence and its context. Its target is not known. It was across several immunoSEQ plates that each subset's genomic DNA was evenly split. This table comes from immunoSEQ multiplex PCR, and its TCRdb copy is limited to in-frame clones, with some not included. The sample has about 1,800,000 clones, approximately 95% seen once; the top ten hold less than 1.5%. The CDR3 is 13 residues long. Germline-derived CDR1 and CDR2 are GTSNPN and SVGIG (reference sequence). Deletions cut 5 bases from V and 4 bases from J, with 9 bases between. CD8 cells classed as naive were CD45RO-negative and positively selected for CCR7, excluding terminally differentiated effector memory CD45RA+ cells. Every donor was a Caucasian adult from Nashville, Tennessee. These data belong to a study of shared clonotypes between healthy human individuals. Overall study findings and caveats: Generation probabilities of non-shared clonotypes were lower (relative to those shared by all four donors). In having few donors, the study represented limited genetic and exposure-history diversity.

The chain recombines TRBV30 with TRBJ2-6; D not resolved. Sequenced sample: naive CD8+ T cells sorted from blood. The receptor was derived from a man aged 18 to 30 in good health. The CDR3 loop is CAWDDQGANVLTF. In DNA form, the CDR3 reads TGTGCCTGGGACGACCAGGGGGCCAACGTCCTGACTTTC.